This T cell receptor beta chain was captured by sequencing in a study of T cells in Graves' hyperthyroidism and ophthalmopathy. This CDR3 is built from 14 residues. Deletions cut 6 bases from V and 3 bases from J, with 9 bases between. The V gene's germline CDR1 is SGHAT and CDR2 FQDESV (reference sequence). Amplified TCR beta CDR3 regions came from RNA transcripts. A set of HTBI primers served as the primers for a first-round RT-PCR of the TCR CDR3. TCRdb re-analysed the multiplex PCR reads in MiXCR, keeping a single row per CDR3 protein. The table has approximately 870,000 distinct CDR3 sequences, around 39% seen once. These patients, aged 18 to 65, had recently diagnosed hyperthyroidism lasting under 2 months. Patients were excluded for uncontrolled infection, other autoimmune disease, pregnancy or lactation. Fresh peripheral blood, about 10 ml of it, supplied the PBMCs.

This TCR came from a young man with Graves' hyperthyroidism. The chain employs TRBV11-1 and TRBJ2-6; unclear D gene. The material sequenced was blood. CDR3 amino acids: CASREQGGANVLTF. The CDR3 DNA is TGTGCCAGCAGGGAGCAAGGTGGGGCCAACGTCCTGACTTTC.